Each of the 32 T cell receptor beta chains below was sequenced from the same sample in a study of T cell responses to AZD1222 COVID-19 vaccine. Sequencing was performed with immunoSEQ multiplex PCR; in TCRdb, only in-frame clones are kept and a portion is missing. Of about 140,000 clones in the sample, 90% to 95% were seen once. Sequences were derived from peripheral blood, sampled on day 0 of AZD1222 vaccination. Receptors originate from an adult in good health.

The chain is built from TRBV13 and TRBJ1-2; maybe TRBD1 (5 bases). Deletions cut 3 bases from V and 4 bases from J, with 9 bases between. The CDR3 covers 13 residues. In germline, CDR1 is PRHDT, CDR2 FYEKMQ (reference sequence). The CDR3 here is CASSLTAFYGYTF. CDR3 sequence (DNA): TGTGCCAGCAGCTTGACAGCCTTCTATGGCTACACCTTC. The full variable domain, in which reference TRBV13 and TRBJ1-2 provide the parts outside the CDR3, is AAGVIQSPRHLIKEKRETATLKCYPIPRHDTVYWYQQGPGQDPQFLISFYEKMQSDKGSIPDRFSAQQFSDYHSELNMSSLELGDSALYFCASSLTAFYGYTFGSGTRLTVV.

The chain carries TRBV19 and TRBJ2-1; 9 nucleotides match TRBD2. Trimming took 1 base from V and 5 from J; bases not matched to a gene: 3. Germline CDR1 LNHDA, CDR2 SQIVND (reference sequence). The CDR3 loop spans 15 amino acids. The DNA of the CDR3 is TGTGCCAGTAGTATAGGGCTAGCGGGACACAATGAGCAGTTCTTC. This sequence encodes CASSIGLAGHNEQFF.

CDR3 DNA sequence: TGTGCCAGCAGAACGCACAGGCTGAACACTGAAGCTTTCTTT. It yields the protein CASRTHRLNTEAFF. The chain recombines TRBV28 with TRBJ1-1; perhaps TRBD1 as D (5 bases). Between the trimmed V and J ends, which lost 6 bases and 0 bases, there was a span of 11 bases. CDR1 and CDR2 (germline): MDHEN, SYDVKM. The CDR3 runs to 14 residues.

DNA of the CDR3: TGTGCCAGCAGTTACGCGGCAGGGGAAATGAATGAGCAGTTCTTC. Amino acid sequence: CASSYAAGEMNEQFF. This chain links TRBV6-5 with TRBJ2-1; perhaps TRBD1 as D (6 bases). Germline-derived CDR1 and CDR2 are MNHEY and SVGAGI. This CDR3 is 15 amino acids long. Trimming removed 2 bases from V and 7 bases from J, with 15 bases in between.

The CDR3 loop reads CATSRGSSYEQYF. For the CDR3, the DNA is TGTGCCACCAGCAGAGGTAGCAGCTACGAGCAGTACTTC. The rearrangement links TRBV15 to TRBJ2-7; D gene uncertain. Germline V gene sequence: CDR1 LNHNV, CDR2 YYDKDF (reference sequence). CDR3 length: 13 amino acids. The V end was cut by 1 base, the J end by 3 bases, with 7 bases between. The full variable domain, in which reference TRBV15 and TRBJ2-7 provide the parts outside the CDR3, is DAMVIQNPRYQVTQFGKPVTLSCSQTLNHNVMYWYQQKSSQAPKLLFHYYDKDFNNEADTPDNFQSRRPNTSFCFLDIRSPGLGDTAMYLCATSRGSSYEQYFGPGTRLTVT.

This rearrangement joins TRBV5-1 to TRBJ1-1; TRBD1 matches at 9 bases. Germline CDR1 reads SGHRS; CDR2 reads YFSETQ. With 4 bases clipped from V and 2 bases from J, the junction kept 3 bases outside the gene matches. There are 14 residues in the CDR3. The CDR3 nucleotides read TGCGCCAGCAGCGGGGACAGGGCTAACACTGAAGCTTTCTTT. This encodes CASSGDRANTEAFF.

J is TRBJ1-6 and V is TRBV28, with 9 bases that match TRBD1. The CDR3 has 12 residues. J gave up 8 bases and V 11 bases, and 4 bases lay outside the gene matches. Per the germline V gene, CDR1 is MDHEN and CDR2 is SYDVKM. The CDR3 DNA sequence: TGTGCCTCGTGGGACAGGGATTCACCCCTCCACTTT. As protein: CASWDRDSPLHF.

This chain connects TRBV2 to TRBJ1-1, with 7 positions matching TRBD1. Germline lookup yields CDR1 SNHLY and CDR2 FYNNEI. The V segment lost 4 bases and the J segment 1 base; nucleotides outside the gene matches: 9. This CDR3 has 16 residues. In DNA form, the CDR3 reads TGTGCCAGCAGTGGGAACAGACAGGGTACGAACACTGAAGCTTTCTTT. Protein product: CASSGNRQGTNTEAFF.

The chain employs TRBV4-1 and TRBJ2-5; 8 nucleotides agree with TRBD2. Germline V gene sequence: CDR1 MGHRA, CDR2 YSYEKL. The CDR3 loop spans 16 amino acids. V shed 0 bases, J shed 1 base, and the junction held 4 bases outside the gene matches. CDR3 coding DNA: TGCGCCAGCAGCCAAGATCGTAGCGGGGTCCAAGAGACCCAGTACTTC. Encoded protein: CASSQDRSGVQETQYF.

In DNA, the CDR3 is TGTGCCAGCAGCCAAAACAGGGAGAAGGCTAACTATGGCTACACCTTC. Protein product: CASSQNREKANYGYTF. The chain carries TRBV3-1 (or the pseudogene TRBV3-2) and TRBJ1-2; D perhaps matches TRBD1 (6 bases). The CDR3 runs 16 residues. The V end was cut by 2 bases, the J end by 0 bases, with 13 bases between. Per germline, CDR1 LGHDT and CDR2 YNNKEL (reference sequence).

The chain is built from TRBV24-1 and TRBJ2-1; 14 positions match TRBD2. The length of the CDR3 is 15 residues. With 7 bases clipped from V and 7 bases from J, the junction kept 5 bases outside the gene matches. Germline-derived CDR1 and CDR2 are KGHDR and SFDVKD. The CDR3 nucleotides are TGTGCCACCAGCGGGACTAGCGGGGGAGGTAATGAGCAGTTCTTC. It specifies CATSGTSGGGNEQFF.

The V gene is TRBV7-3, the J gene TRBJ2-1; TRBD1 is a possible D gene (7 bases). Looked up from germline, CDR1 is SGHTA and CDR2 is FQGTGA. Trimming stripped 2 bases from V and 8 bases from J, with 10 bases between. This CDR3 has 13 amino acids. CDR3 coding DNA: TGTGCCAGCAGCTTAGACAGGGAGGATGAGCAGTTCTTC. Translation: CASSLDREDEQFF.

This chain connects TRBV11-2 to TRBJ1-4; D is undetermined. In germline, CDR1 is SGHAT, CDR2 FQNNGV. This CDR3 is 12 amino acids long. V lost 1 base to trimming and J lost 10 bases, with 7 bases between them. The CDR3 loop reads CASSLVNGKLFF. DNA for the CDR3: TGTGCCAGCAGCTTAGTCAACGGAAAACTGTTTTTT.

CDR3 sequence (DNA): TGTGCCAGCAGGGTGGGACCCCAAGAGACCCAGTACTTC. Amino acids: CASRVGPQETQYF. This chain uses TRBV12-3 or TRBV12-4 with TRBJ2-5; D tentatively fits TRBD1 or TRBD2 (5 bases each). The CDR3 loop spans 13 amino acids. The V end lost 6 bases, the J end lost 1 base, and 9 bases lay between the germline ends.

The chain has TRBV5-8 and TRBJ1-1, with a tentative D call TRBD1 (5 bases). CDR1 is SGHTS and CDR2 is YDEGEE in the germline V gene. V gave up 2 bases and J gave up 0 bases, with 8 bases separating them. The CDR3 length is 14 residues. The CDR3: CASSFKQVNTEAFF. The CDR3 DNA sequence: TGTGCCAGCAGCTTTAAACAGGTGAACACTGAAGCTTTCTTT. The full variable domain, rest sourced from reference TRBV5-8 and TRBJ1-1, is EAGVTQSPTHLIKTRGQQATLRCSPISGHTSVYWYQQALGLGLQFLLWYDEGEERNRGNFPPRFSGRQFPNYSSELNVNALELEDSALYLCASSFKQVNTEAFFGQGTRLTVV.

In DNA form, the CDR3 reads TGTGCCAGCAGCTCCTATCTGGGGCCAGGCGGCTACACCTTC. Translation gives CASSSYLGPGGYTF. This rearrangement joins TRBV27 to TRBJ1-2; D may be TRBD1 (5 bases). The CDR3 runs to 14 residues. V shed 6 bases and J shed 8 bases, with 19 bases lying between them. Germline V gives CDR1 MNHEY, CDR2 SMNVEV (reference sequence).

This clone was detected only once. This chain connects TRBV6-5 to TRBJ1-2; TRBD1 aligns across 10 bases. This CDR3 has 14 amino acids. The junction had 5 bases not matched to a gene; V was cut back by 6 bases and J by 4 bases. Per the germline V gene, CDR1 is MNHEY and CDR2 is SVGAGI. The CDR3, as DNA: TGTGCCAGCAGCGACAGGGGGCGAGGCTATGGCTACACCTTC. Amino acid sequence: CASSDRGRGYGYTF.

The chain has TRBV7-9 and TRBJ1-5, with D hard to call. The V end was cut by 1 base, the J end by 2 bases, with 12 bases between. CDR1 SEHNR and CDR2 FQNEAQ come from the germline V gene (reference sequence). The CDR3 covers 16 residues. DNA for the CDR3: TGTGCCAGCAGCTTAGGCCCGGGCTCGGGCAATCAGCCCCAGCATTTT. The encoded protein is CASSLGPGSGNQPQHF.

V is TRBV28 and J is TRBJ1-1; 7 nucleotides line up with TRBD1. In germline, CDR1 is MDHEN, CDR2 SYDVKM. J was trimmed by 11 bases and V by 10 bases; bases with no gene match: 10. This CDR3 is 11 amino acids long. DNA for the CDR3: TGTGCCATAACCTTCCCAGGGGGTGCTTTCTTT. It specifies CAITFPGGAFF.

V and J are TRBV21-1 and TRBJ1-1. TRBV21-1 is assigned pseudogene status. CDR3 length equals 15 residues. The CDR3 coding sequence is TGTGCCAGCAGCAACCCGGCCCGACCGGACGGTGAAGCTTTCTTT. This encodes CASSNPARPDGEAFF.

The gene calls are TRBV7-9 and TRBJ2-1; the match to TRBD1 covers 8 bases. This CDR3 contains 15 residues. Germline V CDR1 and CDR2: SEHNR, FQNEAQ (reference sequence). The V and J ends lost 1 base and 5 bases, in that order; junction bases with no gene match: 4. CDR3 loop: CASSLGPGGNNEQFF. DNA of the CDR3: TGTGCCAGCAGCTTAGGGCCAGGGGGCAACAATGAGCAGTTCTTC.

V and J are TRBV15 and TRBJ2-1, with D unresolved. Per the germline V gene, CDR1 is LNHNV and CDR2 is YYDKDF (reference sequence). V lost 0 bases and J lost 0, with 9 bases in between. This CDR3 is built from 16 residues. The CDR3 loop reads CATSRDLSSSYNEQFF. The CDR3 region has the DNA TGTGCCACCAGCAGAGATCTGTCGAGCTCCTACAATGAGCAGTTCTTC. Together with reference TRBV15 and TRBJ2-1, the CDR3 gives the full variable domain: DAMVIQNPRYQVTQFGKPVTLSCSQTLNHNVMYWYQQKSSQAPKLLFHYYDKDFNNEADTPDNFQSRRPNTSFCFLDIRSPGLGDTAMYLCATSRDLSSSYNEQFFGPGTRLTVL.

The genes are TRBV28 and TRBJ2-3; no definite D call. The germline V and J ends were trimmed by 6 bases and 6 bases, with 4 bases remaining between them. Germline CDR1 is MDHEN and CDR2 is SYDVKM. The length of the CDR3 is 10 residues. The chain's CDR3 is CASSGDTQYF. The DNA for the CDR3 is TGTGCCAGCAGCGGGGATACGCAGTATTTT. Looking up the rest from reference TRBV28 and TRBJ2-3 gives the full variable domain: DVKVTQSSRYLVKRTGEKVFLECVQDMDHENMFWYRQDPGLGLRLIYFSYDVKMKEKGDIPEGYSVSREKKERFSLILESASTNQTSMYLCASSGDTQYFGPGTRLTVL.

The chain employs TRBV2 and TRBJ1-5; the match to TRBD1 covers 8 bases. The CDR3 covers 13 residues. Per the germline V gene, CDR1 is SNHLY and CDR2 is FYNNEI. The junction had 4 bases not matched to a gene; V was cut back by 7 bases and J by 5 bases. The DNA for the CDR3 is TGTGCCAGCACGACAGGGGAGCATCAGCCCCAGCATTTT. Translated: CASTTGEHQPQHF.

J is TRBJ2-2 and V is TRBV7-6, with 9 bases matching TRBD1. The CDR3 covers 14 residues. Losses at the gene ends were 3 bases for V and 8 bases for J; bases not matched to a gene: 4. Germline V gene sequence: CDR1 SGHVS, CDR2 FNYEAQ. CDR3 coding DNA: TGTGCCAGCAGCTTCGGACAGGGGATGGGGGAGCTGTTTTTT. This gives the protein CASSFGQGMGELFF.

V is TRBV7-9 and J is TRBJ1-1; tentative D call: TRBD1 (5 bases). CDR1 and CDR2 from the germline V gene are SEHNR and FQNEAQ (reference sequence). The CDR3 totals 13 residues. Deletions cut 4 bases from V and 1 base from J, with 7 bases between. The CDR3 spells CASSYGANTEAFF. The CDR3 DNA is TGTGCCAGCAGCTACGGGGCGAACACTGAAGCTTTCTTT. Combining the CDR3 with reference TRBV7-9 and TRBJ1-1 gives the whole variable domain DTGVSQNPRHKITKRGQNVTFRCDPISEHNRLYWYRQTLGQGPEFLTYFQNEAQLEKSRLLSDRFSAERPKGSFSTLEIQRTEQGDSAMYLCASSYGANTEAFFGQGTRLTVV.

V usage is TRBV6-2 or TRBV6-3 and J usage is TRBJ1-3; D is undetermined. Trimming removed 6 bases at V and 0 bases at J, with 21 bases between. Germline-derived CDR1 and CDR2 are MNHEY and SVGEGT. The CDR3 length is 18 residues. CDR3 sequence reads: CASSPPLALQSSGNTIYF. The CDR3 DNA follows: TGTGCCAGCAGCCCTCCCCTGGCTTTACAGAGCTCTGGAAACACCATATATTTT.

This clone turned up a few times. The chain uses TRBV5-5 and TRBJ1-2; no reliable D call. This CDR3 comprises 15 residues. Germline V lookup: CDR1 SGHKS, CDR2 YYEKEE (reference sequence). V was clipped by 1 base and J by 0 bases, with 10 bases between them. The CDR3 coding sequence is TGTGCCAGCAGCTTGTCTGGCAGTACTAACTATGGCTACACCTTC. Its protein product is CASSLSGSTNYGYTF.

This clone came up once. This CDR3 is CASSSQTNYGYTF. The CDR3 bases are TGTGCCAGCAGCAGTCAGACTAACTATGGCTACACCTTC. The chain recombines TRBV6-5 with TRBJ1-2; D uncertain. This CDR3 is 13 amino acids long. CDR1 and CDR2 (germline): MNHEY, SVGAGI. V lost 6 bases and J 0 bases, leaving 8 bases between the germline ends.

V and J are TRBV9 and TRBJ1-6; the D is unclear. Germline CDR1 SGDLS, CDR2 YYNGEE. This CDR3 contains 14 residues. V lost 5 bases and J lost 7, with 13 bases in between. CDR3 sequence reads: CASSDRVLNSPLHF. For the CDR3, the DNA is TGTGCCAGCAGTGACCGGGTCTTAAATTCACCCCTCCACTTT.

The chain has TRBV11-2 and TRBJ2-2, with TRBD2 matching 7 bases. Germline loops: CDR1 SGHAT, CDR2 FQNNGV. The CDR3 runs 16 residues. V lost 1 base to trimming and J lost 2 bases; unmatched junction nucleotides: 4. CDR3 DNA sequence: TGTGCCAGCAGCTTAGCCCCGGGACTAAACACCGGGGAGCTGTTTTTT. Protein: CASSLAPGLNTGELFF.

The chain recombines TRBV29-1 with TRBJ1-2; possible D gene TRBD1, 6 bases. The CDR3 has 13 amino acids. V dropped 7 bases and J dropped 3 bases, with 15 bases sitting between them. Germline V lookup: CDR1 SQVTM, CDR2 ANQGSEA. CDR3 in amino acids: CSGQGINDYGYTF. Written as DNA, the CDR3 is TGCAGCGGGCAGGGGATAAATGACTATGGCTACACCTTC.